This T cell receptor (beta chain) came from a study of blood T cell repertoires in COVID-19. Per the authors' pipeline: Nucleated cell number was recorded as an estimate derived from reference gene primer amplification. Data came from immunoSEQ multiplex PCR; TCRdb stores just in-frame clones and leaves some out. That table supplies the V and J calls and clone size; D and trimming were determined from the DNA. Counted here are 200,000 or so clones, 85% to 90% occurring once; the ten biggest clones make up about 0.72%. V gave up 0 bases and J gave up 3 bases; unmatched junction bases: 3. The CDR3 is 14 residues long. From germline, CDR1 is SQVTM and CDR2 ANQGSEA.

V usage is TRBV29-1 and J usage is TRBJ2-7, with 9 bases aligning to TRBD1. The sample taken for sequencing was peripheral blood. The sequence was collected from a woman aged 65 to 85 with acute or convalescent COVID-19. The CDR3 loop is CSVEEGDRVYEQYF. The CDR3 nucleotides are TGCAGCGTTGAAGAAGGGGACAGGGTCTACGAGCAGTACTTC.